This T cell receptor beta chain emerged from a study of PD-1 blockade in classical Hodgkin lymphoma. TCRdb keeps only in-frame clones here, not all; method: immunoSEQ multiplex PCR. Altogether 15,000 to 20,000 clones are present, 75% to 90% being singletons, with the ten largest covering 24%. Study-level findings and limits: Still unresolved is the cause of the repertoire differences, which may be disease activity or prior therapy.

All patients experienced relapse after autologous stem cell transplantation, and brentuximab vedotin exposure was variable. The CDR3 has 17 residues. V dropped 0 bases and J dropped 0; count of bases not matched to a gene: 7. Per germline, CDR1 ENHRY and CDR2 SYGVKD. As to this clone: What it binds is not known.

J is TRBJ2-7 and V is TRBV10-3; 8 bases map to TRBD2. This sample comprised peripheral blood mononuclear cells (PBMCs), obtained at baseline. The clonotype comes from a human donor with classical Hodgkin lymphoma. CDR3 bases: TGTGCCATCAGTGAGTCGAGGGTAGGGACTAGCTCCTACGAGCAGTACTTC. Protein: CAISESRVGTSSYEQYF.